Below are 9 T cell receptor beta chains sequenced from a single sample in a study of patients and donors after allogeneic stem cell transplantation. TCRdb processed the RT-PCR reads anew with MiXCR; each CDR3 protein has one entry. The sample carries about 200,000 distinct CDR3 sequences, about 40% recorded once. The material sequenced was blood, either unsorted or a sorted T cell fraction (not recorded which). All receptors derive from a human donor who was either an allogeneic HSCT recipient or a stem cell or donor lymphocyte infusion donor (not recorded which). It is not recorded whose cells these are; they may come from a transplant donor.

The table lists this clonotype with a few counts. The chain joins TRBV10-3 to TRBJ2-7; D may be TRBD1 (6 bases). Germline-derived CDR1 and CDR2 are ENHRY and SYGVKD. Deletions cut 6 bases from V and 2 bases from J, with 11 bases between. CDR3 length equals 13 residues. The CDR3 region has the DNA TGTGCCATCAGCAATCGGGACACCTACGAGCAGTACTTC. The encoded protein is CAISNRDTYEQYF.

In DNA, the CDR3 is TGTGCCAGCAGCCACCTGGACAGGAATAACACTGAAGCTTTCTTT. This gives the protein CASSHLDRNNTEAFF. The chain uses TRBV4-2 and TRBJ1-1; 7 nucleotides align to TRBD1. The V segment lost 3 bases and the J segment 2 bases; nucleotides outside the gene matches: 6. CDR1 LGHNA and CDR2 YNFKEQ come from the germline V gene. The CDR3 is made up of 15 amino acids.

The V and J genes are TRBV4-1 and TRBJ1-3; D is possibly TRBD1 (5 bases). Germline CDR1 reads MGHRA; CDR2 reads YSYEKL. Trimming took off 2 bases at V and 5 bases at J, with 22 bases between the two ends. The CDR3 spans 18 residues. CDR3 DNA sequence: TGCGCCAGCAGCCAACCGGCCCGCGGGGGGTCTGGTAGAAACACCATATATTTT. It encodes CASSQPARGGSGRNTIYF.

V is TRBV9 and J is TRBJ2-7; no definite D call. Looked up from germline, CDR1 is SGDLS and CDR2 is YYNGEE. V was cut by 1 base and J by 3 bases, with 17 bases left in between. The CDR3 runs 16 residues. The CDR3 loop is CASSVSGSTIIYEQYF. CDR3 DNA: TGTGCCAGCAGCGTATCCGGGTCTACCATAATCTACGAGCAGTACTTC.

The CDR3 DNA reads as TGCAGCGTCCTTCCAGTCGGAGGGGGTGAGCAGTTCTTC. It specifies CSVLPVGGGEQFF. The rearrangement links TRBV29-1 to TRBJ2-1; TRBD1 or TRBD2 may be the D gene (6 bases each). Per germline, CDR1 SQVTM and CDR2 ANQGSEA. V lost 6 bases and J lost 9, with 18 bases in between. CDR3 size: 13 residues.

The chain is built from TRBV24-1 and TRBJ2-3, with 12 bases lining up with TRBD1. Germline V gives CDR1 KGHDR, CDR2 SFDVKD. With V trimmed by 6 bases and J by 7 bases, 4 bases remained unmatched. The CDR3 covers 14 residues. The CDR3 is CATSRGQGAHTQYF. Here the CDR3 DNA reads TGTGCCACCAGTCGGGGACAGGGGGCGCATACGCAGTATTTT.

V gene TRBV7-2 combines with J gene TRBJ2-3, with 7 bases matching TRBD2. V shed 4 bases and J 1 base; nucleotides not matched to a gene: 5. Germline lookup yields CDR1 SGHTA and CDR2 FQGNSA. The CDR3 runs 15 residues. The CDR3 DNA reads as TGTGCCAGCAGCTCGAGGACTAGTGGCACAGATACGCAGTATTTT. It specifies CASSSRTSGTDTQYF.

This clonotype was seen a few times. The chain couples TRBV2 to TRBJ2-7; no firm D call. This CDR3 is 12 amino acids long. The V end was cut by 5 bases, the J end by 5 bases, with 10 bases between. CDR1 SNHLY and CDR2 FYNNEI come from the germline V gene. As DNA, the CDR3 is TGTGCCAGCAGTCCCGAAGGAAACGAGCAGTACTTC. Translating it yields CASSPEGNEQYF.

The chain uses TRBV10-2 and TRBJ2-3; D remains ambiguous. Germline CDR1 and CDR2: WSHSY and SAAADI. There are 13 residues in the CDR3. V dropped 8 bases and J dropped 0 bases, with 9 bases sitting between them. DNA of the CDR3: TGCGCCAGCTTCCTCAATAGCACAGATACGCAGTATTTT. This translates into CASFLNSTDTQYF.